The clone carrying this T cell receptor (beta chain) was seen only a few times. This specimen comes from a study of response to subunit inactivated influenza vaccine. V dropped 4 bases and J dropped 4 bases, with 18 bases sitting between them. This CDR3 comprises 15 residues. Germline V CDR1 and CDR2: SGDLS, YYNGEE. TCRdb redid the calling of the RT-PCR reads with MiXCR, one entry per CDR3 protein. The data contain around 850,000 distinct CDR3 sequences, about 18% of them seen just once; the ten biggest clones take up approximately 10%. This sample comprised PBMCs from blood, obtained 5 days after vaccination. The receptor was isolated from a man aged 50 or older who received an inactivated influenza vaccine. V gene TRBV9 combines with J gene TRBJ2-7; possibly TRBD1 for D (6 bases). CDR3 sequence reads: CASSPTGLQGYEQYF. The CDR3 nucleotides read TGTGCCAGCAGCCCGACCGGACTCCAGGGGTACGAGCAGTACTTC.